The present entry profiles one TCR beta chain with its context. Method: immunoSEQ multiplex PCR; TCRdb's copy keeps in-frame clones and lacks some. The sample holds 130,000 or so clones, around nine tenths seen once. This entry belongs to a study of control samples from healthy donors and cancer patients. Trimming cost V 0 bases and J 1 base, with 13 bases left between them. Germline CDR1 is SGHRS and CDR2 is YFSETQ. CDR3 length: 16 residues. The chain combines TRBV5-1 with TRBJ1-1; D remains ambiguous. Source material: blood. The source is a man younger than 45 in good health. CDR3 sequence (DNA): TGCGCCAGCAGCTTGGGGTCTTCACCTGGGAACACTGAAGCTTTCTTT. It is translated as CASSLGSSPGNTEAFF.